A single T cell receptor beta chain is shown here with its context. The patients with Susac syndrome were individuals who fulfilled the recently defined diagnostic criteria for disease that was either definite or probable. Germline V gene data show CDR1 as MGHRA and CDR2 as YSYEKL. The ends lost 1 base at V and 7 bases at J; junction bases unmatched: 7. The CDR3 covers 14 residues. The sample is drawn from a study of CD8 T cells in Susac syndrome. Random-hexamer reverse transcription was applied to about 0.5 to 1 ug RNA. TCRdb passed the immunoSEQ multiplex PCR reads through MiXCR, listing each CDR3 protein once. The data hold about 140,000 distinct CDR3 sequences, with 95% observed a single time.

The gene calls are TRBV4-1 and TRBJ2-7; 7 bases map to TRBD2. The sequenced sample consisted of CD4+ T cells from PBMCs. This receptor was taken from a human donor with Susac syndrome. The CDR3 reads CASSQASGPREQYF. Here the CDR3 DNA reads TGCGCCAGCAGCCAAGCTAGCGGCCCAAGGGAGCAGTACTTC.